Following are 31 T cell receptor beta chains from one sample sequenced in a study of T cells in Graves' hyperthyroidism and ophthalmopathy. TCR beta CDR3 regions were amplified from RNA. TCR CDR3 regions were first amplified by RT-PCR with HTBI primers. TCRdb re-called the multiplex PCR reads with MiXCR, one entry per CDR3 protein. The data contain under 550,000 distinct CDR3 sequences, roughly 13% of them singletons. The sequenced sample consisted of blood. The receptors stem from a woman younger than 35 with Graves' hyperthyroidism.

Comments on this clonotype: One end of the junction fails to match germline, which may point to a read error. The V call is TRBV13, the J call TRBJ1-2; a weak D match, TRBD1 (6 bases). Germline CDR1 PRHDT, CDR2 FYEKMQ (reference sequence). CDR3 length equals 14 residues. The CDR3 coding sequence is TGTGCCAGCGGCTTGGAGGGGGTTAACTATGGCTACACCTTC. This sequence encodes CASGLEGVNYGYTF.

The chain carries TRBV6-2 or TRBV6-3 and TRBJ1-5; tentatively, D is TRBD1 (6 bases). V was pared by 5 bases and J by 2 bases, with 10 bases between. The CDR3 is made up of 14 amino acids. From germline, CDR1 is MNHEY and CDR2 SVGEGT. The CDR3 coding sequence is TGTGCCAGCAGTCTACAGGGACGCAATCAGCCCCAGCATTTT. This translates into CASSLQGRNQPQHF.

This clonotype was counted ten times or more. This chain joins TRBV3-1 and TRBJ1-1, with D unclear. The CDR3 runs to 14 residues. From germline, CDR1 is LGHDT and CDR2 YNNKEL (reference sequence). V was clipped by 4 bases and J by 2 bases, with 11 bases between them. CDR3 DNA: TGTGCCAGCAGCCCGAAAACAGACAACACTGAAGCTTTCTTT. This sequence encodes CASSPKTDNTEAFF.

This clonotype was recorded at least ten times. The chain carries TRBV7-2 and TRBJ2-7; D not resolved. Trimming pared 1 base from V and 5 bases from J, leaving 15 bases between. From germline, CDR1 is SGHTA and CDR2 FQGNSA. This CDR3 has 15 amino acids. This chain's CDR3 is CASSLGRLSLDEQYF. DNA for the CDR3: TGTGCCAGCAGCTTAGGTCGGCTTAGTCTCGACGAGCAGTACTTC.

This clonotype was seen at least ten times. This chain connects TRBV7-2 to TRBJ2-7; D gene uncertain. The V gene's germline CDR1 is SGHTA and CDR2 FQGNSA. The V end lost 2 bases, the J end lost 5 bases, and 16 bases lay between the germline ends. The CDR3 is 15 residues long. The CDR3 nucleotides read TGTGCCAGCAGCTTATGGTCGAGGCAGGTGGACGAGCAGTACTTC. Translation gives CASSLWSRQVDEQYF. The complete variable domain, with remaining parts taken from reference TRBV7-2 and TRBJ2-7, reads GAGVSQSPSNKVTEKGKDVELRCDPISGHTALYWYRQSLGQGLEFLIYFQGNSAPDKSGLPSDRFSAERTGGSVSTLTIQRTQQEDSAVYLCASSLWSRQVDEQYFGPGTRLTVT.

CDR3 bases: TGTGCCAGCAGCCGTACAGCCTATAATTCACCCCTCCACTTT. Protein sequence: CASSRTAYNSPLHF. The chain is built from TRBV3-1 and TRBJ1-6; D unresolved. The ends were cut back, 4 bases at V and 2 bases at J, with 6 bases in the middle. CDR1 is LGHDT, CDR2 YNNKEL, per germline (reference sequence). This CDR3 has 14 residues.

This clonotype occurred a few times. The CDR3 nucleotides read TGTGCCAGCAGTTCATTCCAGGGGGGGGAAAAACTGTTTTTT. Translated: CASSSFQGGEKLFF. The chain employs TRBV6-5 and TRBJ1-4, with TRBD1 matching 7 bases. Looked up from germline, CDR1 is MNHEY and CDR2 is SVGAGI. V lost 4 bases and J lost 8; bases outside the gene matches: 7. This CDR3 contains 14 residues.

This clonotype was observed many times. J is TRBJ1-5 and V is TRBV9; TRBD1 matches at 8 bases. CDR1 and CDR2 (germline): SGDLS, YYNGEE. V gave up 3 bases and J gave up 6 bases; unmatched junction bases: 11. The CDR3 has 16 amino acids. CDR3 residues: CASSGGHGQGLQPQHF. As DNA, the CDR3 is TGTGCCAGCAGCGGAGGGCATGGACAGGGCCTTCAGCCCCAGCATTTT.

This clonotype was detected a few times. The chain recombines TRBV6-1 with TRBJ1-4, with D possibly being TRBD1 (6 bases). Trimming removed 2 bases from V and 0 bases from J, with 7 bases in between. CDR1 MNHNS and CDR2 SASEGT come from the germline V gene. The CDR3 loop spans 15 amino acids. The DNA for the CDR3 is TGTGCCAGCAGTGAATGGGGGCCAACTAATGAAAAACTGTTTTTT. Translating it yields CASSEWGPTNEKLFF.

Many counts were recorded for this clonotype. The chain is built from TRBV6-2 or TRBV6-3 and TRBJ2-3; TRBD1 matches 7 bases. The V and J ends lost 4 bases and 1 base, in that order; junction bases with no gene match: 2. Germline V CDR1 and CDR2: MNHEY, SVGEGT. This CDR3 has 14 residues. The CDR3, as DNA: TGTGCCAGCAGTTCGACAGGGCGCACAGATACGCAGTATTTT. This gives the protein CASSSTGRTDTQYF.

This clonotype occurred many times. This chain joins TRBV5-1 and TRBJ1-2, with D maybe TRBD1 (6 bases). This CDR3 has 14 amino acids. V gave up 2 bases and J gave up 3 bases, with 11 bases separating them. The germline V gene has CDR1 SGHRS and CDR2 YFSETQ. The CDR3: CASSFAGDHYGYTF. The CDR3 DNA reads as TGCGCCAGCAGCTTTGCAGGGGACCACTATGGCTACACCTTC.

The table lists this clonotype with many counts. The chain carries TRBV5-6 and TRBJ2-1; TRBD2 might be the D (5 bases). The germline V gene encodes CDR1 SGHDT and CDR2 YYEEEE. Trimming removed 0 bases from V and 7 bases from J, with 8 bases in between. The CDR3 is made up of 13 amino acids. The CDR3 region has the DNA TGTGCCAGCAGCTTGGGGACTTTAAATGAGCAGTTCTTC. Protein sequence: CASSLGTLNEQFF.

Comment on this clonotype: This could be a read error, since a much larger clone is one nucleotide away. This chain joins TRBV28 and TRBJ2-7; D call uncertain. Near its end, the DNA agrees better with TRBJ2-1, so the J call may be wrong. The germline gives CDR1 MDHEN, CDR2 SYDVKM. The CDR3 is made up of 14 amino acids. In DNA, the CDR3 is TGTGCCAGCAGTCTTGGAGATTTCTCCTACGAGCAGTTCTTC. Its translation is CASSLGDFSYEQFF.

This clonotype was counted ten times or more. The chain carries TRBV27 and TRBJ1-1; TRBD1 matches 8 bases. The CDR3 runs 16 residues. The germline CDR1 and CDR2 sequences are MNHEY and SMNVEV (reference sequence). The ends lost 5 bases at V and 5 bases at J; junction bases unmatched: 13. The CDR3 reads CASSRFTGTGVTEAFF. Written as DNA, the CDR3 is TGTGCCAGCAGTCGATTCACCGGGACAGGAGTGACTGAAGCTTTCTTT.

J is TRBJ2-7 and V is TRBV6-2 or TRBV6-3; D unclear. There are 13 residues in the CDR3. With 2 bases removed from V and 4 bases from J, the gap between germline ends came to 9 bases. Germline V gives CDR1 MNHEY, CDR2 SVGEGT. The CDR3 is CASSYLLGYEQYF. CDR3 coding DNA: TGTGCCAGCAGTTACCTCCTGGGATACGAGCAGTACTTC.

This clonotype was counted between two and nine times. The V call is TRBV7-3, the J call TRBJ1-1, with D possibly TRBD1 on 6 matching bases. CDR1 and CDR2 from the germline V gene are SGHTA and FQGTGA. The germline V and J ends were trimmed by 10 bases and 4 bases, with 16 bases remaining between them. The CDR3 is 13 amino acids. The CDR3: CATSGVSATEAFF. CDR3 DNA: TGTGCCACCTCAGGGGTTTCGGCCACTGAAGCTTTCTTT.

The rearrangement links TRBV20-1 to TRBJ2-1; the D is unclear. The V and J ends lost 0 bases and 4 bases respectively, with 10 bases between them. The CDR3 is made up of 14 amino acids. Germline V lookup: CDR1 DFQATT, CDR2 SNEGSKA (reference sequence). This CDR3 reads CSARDARSYNEQFF. The CDR3 DNA follows: TGCAGTGCTAGAGATGCCCGAAGTTACAATGAGCAGTTCTTC.

There are many counts of this clonotype. This sequence joins TRBV30 and TRBJ2-1; D unclear. The CDR3 sequence is 13 residues long. Trimming took off 0 bases at V and 3 bases at J, with 6 bases between the two ends. CDR1 is GTSNPN and CDR2 is SVGIG in the germline V gene (reference sequence). The CDR3 protein is CAWSVKVYNEQFF. The DNA of the CDR3 is TGTGCCTGGAGTGTTAAGGTCTACAATGAGCAGTTCTTC.

This clonotype was seen only a few times. The CDR3 bases are TGTGCCAGCAGCTTAAGGGACGGGGTGAACACTGAAGCTTTCTTT. It specifies CASSLRDGVNTEAFF. This chain connects TRBV7-9 to TRBJ1-1; the D gene is possibly TRBD1 (5 bases). The V and J ends lost 2 bases and 0 bases respectively, with 10 bases between them. This CDR3 is built from 15 residues. Germline lookup yields CDR1 SEHNR and CDR2 FQNEAQ (reference sequence).

This clonotype was recorded many times. The CDR3 nucleotides read TGTGCCAGCAGCGACTCTGACAGGGTGCACGAGACCCAGTACTTC. Translating it yields CASSDSDRVHETQYF. J is TRBJ2-5 and V is TRBV27; 7 positions match TRBD1. Germline V lookup: CDR1 MNHEY, CDR2 SMNVEV (reference sequence). After removal of 6 bases from V and 5 bases from J, the junction contained 12 bases not matched to a gene. The CDR3 is 15 amino acids.

This clonotype has only a few counts. The genes are TRBV7-9 and TRBJ2-3; TRBD1 might be the D (6 bases). Germline CDR1 reads SEHNR; CDR2 reads FQNEAQ (reference sequence). Trimming removed 1 base from V and 5 bases from J, with 16 bases in between. This CDR3 region has 16 residues. The CDR3 DNA is TGTGCCAGCAGCTTAGTAGCCTTCTCAGGGGAAGATACGCAGTATTTT. As protein: CASSLVAFSGEDTQYF.

Ten or more counts support this clonotype. This sequence joins TRBV27 and TRBJ1-2; 8 nucleotides line up with TRBD1. The CDR3 spans 16 residues. Germline CDR1 reads MNHEY; CDR2 reads SMNVEV (reference sequence). J was trimmed by 7 bases and V by 4 bases; bases with no gene match: 14. As DNA, the CDR3 is TGTGCCAGCAGTTCTACGTGGGGGCAGGGGGCGGGTGGCTACACCTTC. Protein: CASSSTWGQGAGGYTF.

This rearrangement joins TRBV20-1 to TRBJ2-3; possibly TRBD2 for D (6 bases). Looked up from germline, CDR1 is DFQATT and CDR2 is SNEGSKA (reference sequence). CDR3 size: 13 residues. With 3 bases removed from V and 0 bases from J, the gap between germline ends came to 7 bases. The CDR3 DNA sequence: TGCAGTGCTAGCGGGAGAAGCACAGATACGCAGTATTTT. It codes for CSASGRSTDTQYF.

This clonotype has only a few counts. One base away lies a much larger clone, so this may be a sequencing read error. The V gene is TRBV10-3, the J gene TRBJ1-2; D possibly corresponds to TRBD1 (6 bases). Germline CDR1 and CDR2: ENHRY and SYGVKD. The V gene lost 4 bases and the J gene lost 7 bases, with 22 bases spanning the gap. The length of the CDR3 is 16 residues. CDR3 bases: TGTGCCATCAGTGGGTCGATTTTTCCAGGGGAGAGTGGCTACACCTTC. The encoded protein is CAISGSIFPGESGYTF.

A remark on this clonotype: One junction end does not reproduce the germline sequence, and a read error may be involved. The chain recombines TRBV14 with TRBJ2-6; 9 nucleotides match TRBD2. This CDR3 has 17 amino acids. Per germline, CDR1 SGHDN and CDR2 FVKESK. The CDR3 spells CAGSQVVAGAGANVLTF. The CDR3 DNA reads TGTGCCGGCAGCCAAGTTGTAGCGGGAGCTGGGGCCAACGTCCTGACTTTC.

This clonotype was detected only a few times. A single base separates this from a much larger clone, so it may be a read error. The V and J genes are TRBV14 and TRBJ1-6; 7 nucleotides line up with TRBD1. V was pared by 3 bases and J by 4 bases, with 0 bases of the junction left unmatched. CDR1 is SGHDN, CDR2 FVKESK, per germline. CDR3 length: 14 residues. The CDR3 DNA is TGTGCCAGCAGCCAGGGACAGTATAATTCACCCCTCCACTTT. This translates into CASSQGQYNSPLHF.

This clonotype has at least ten counts. The chain joins TRBV3-1 to TRBJ2-7; D uncertain. Germline assignment: CDR1 LGHDT and CDR2 YNNKEL (reference sequence). The CDR3 totals 13 residues. V was cut by 1 base and J by 11 bases, with 15 bases left in between. Written as DNA, the CDR3 is TGTGCCAGCAGCCAAGGGCTTCCCTCTGAGGAGTACTTC. Its protein product is CASSQGLPSEEYF.

This clonotype was seen ten or more times. The chain has TRBV2 and TRBJ2-7, with 9 bases aligning to TRBD1. Losses at the gene ends were 0 bases for V and 7 bases for J; bases not matched to a gene: 13. Per germline, CDR1 SNHLY and CDR2 FYNNEI. This CDR3 region has 17 residues. The CDR3 nucleotides read TGTGCCAGCAGTGAAGCCGATGCCGGGACAGGGATTTGGGAGCAGTACTTC. Its translation is CASSEADAGTGIWEQYF.

This clonotype was recorded at least ten times. This chain links TRBV27 with TRBJ1-5, with D possibly matching TRBD1 (6 bases). The V end lost 2 bases, the J end lost 7 bases, and 15 bases lay between the germline ends. The CDR3 sequence is 15 residues long. Germline assignment: CDR1 MNHEY and CDR2 SMNVEV (reference sequence). The CDR3 sequence is CASSLHTGSLQPQHF. The CDR3 nucleotides read TGTGCCAGCAGTTTACATACAGGGTCGCTCCAGCCCCAGCATTTT.

This clonotype came up many times. The J gene is TRBJ1-1, the V gene TRBV12-3 or TRBV12-4; D is unresolved. V was cut by 7 bases and J by 0 bases, with 15 bases left in between. The CDR3 has 15 residues. The CDR3 nucleotides read TGTGCCAGCACCACACCGAGAGGAATGAACACTGAAGCTTTCTTT. Translation: CASTTPRGMNTEAFF.

At least ten counts were recorded for this clonotype. V usage is TRBV28 and J usage is TRBJ1-5; D is unclear. V shed 6 bases and J shed 3 bases, with 18 bases lying between them. Germline CDR1 is MDHEN and CDR2 is SYDVKM. The CDR3 covers 16 residues. The CDR3 spells CASSLPLGSNNQPQHF. As DNA, the CDR3 is TGTGCCAGCAGCTTGCCTCTAGGGTCGAACAATCAGCCCCAGCATTTT. The variable domain in full, with the rest retrieved from reference TRBV28 and TRBJ1-5, is DVKVTQSSRYLVKRTGEKVFLECVQDMDHENMFWYRQDPGLGLRLIYFSYDVKMKEKGDIPEGYSVSREKKERFSLILESASTNQTSMYLCASSLPLGSNNQPQHFGDGTRLSIL.